This TCR beta chain was sequenced for a study of cytomegalovirus exposure and HLA in healthy donors. Study-level findings and limits: What was likely a sequencing artifact was a cluster of highly shared sequence variants. In an earlier analysis, about 90% or about 30%: the productive usage of most TCR beta V segments.

The PCR made use of 60 Vbeta and 13 Jbeta primers. This table comes from immunoSEQ multiplex PCR, and its TCRdb copy is limited to in-frame clones, with some not included. This sample has around 160,000 clones; about 77% occur once, and the top ten carry around 2.8%. This clone was counted between two and nine times. The antigen is undetermined. V was cut by 4 bases and J by 8 bases, with 18 bases left in between. The V gene's germline CDR1 is SGHDT and CDR2 YYEEEE. The CDR3 spans 14 residues. This TCR was sampled from a woman between 40 and 50 years old in good health and CMV-seropositive. The gene calls are TRBV5-6 and TRBJ1-2; D ambiguous. Sequenced sample: PBMCs. The CDR3: CASSRSMAPWGYTF. The CDR3 DNA reads as TGTGCCAGCAGCCGATCAATGGCCCCATGGGGCTACACCTTC.